A single sample is the source of the 24 T cell receptor beta chains below, sequenced in a study of cytomegalovirus exposure and HLA in healthy donors. Clones were read by immunoSEQ multiplex PCR, and TCRdb kept only the in-frame ones, dropping some. The repertoire holds around 250,000 clones, with 90% as singletons. Input material: PBMCs. The receptor set was obtained from a woman under 30 in good health and CMV-seronegative.

The rearrangement uses TRBV28 and TRBJ2-3; TRBD2 might be the D (6 bases). CDR3 length: 14 amino acids. Trimming took off 7 bases at V and 0 bases at J, with 11 bases between the two ends. Germline CDR1 and CDR2: MDHEN and SYDVKM. The CDR3 protein is CASMAGTSTDTQYF. DNA for the CDR3: TGTGCCAGCATGGCGGGAACTAGCACAGATACGCAGTATTTT.

Only one count was recorded for this clone. J is TRBJ2-7 and V is TRBV5-6, with 8 bases identical to TRBD1. The V segment lost 4 bases and the J segment 7 bases; nucleotides outside the gene matches: 13. The germline V gene has CDR1 SGHDT and CDR2 YYEEEE. The CDR3 is made up of 15 amino acids. CDR3 in DNA: TGTGCCAGCAGCCCCGGACTCCAGGGGGCCTGGGAGCAGTACTTC. As protein: CASSPGLQGAWEQYF.

This chain uses TRBV11-2 with TRBJ2-1, with D possibly TRBD2 on 6 matching bases. CDR3 length equals 16 residues. CDR1 is SGHAT and CDR2 is FQNNGV in the germline V gene. Deletions cut 5 bases from V and 3 bases from J, with 17 bases between. The CDR3 DNA reads as TGTGCCAGCAGCCTATCGACGGGGGAGAACTACAATGAGCAGTTCTTC. Translation gives CASSLSTGENYNEQFF. Supplemented by reference TRBV11-2 and TRBJ2-1, the full variable domain reads EAGVAQSPRYKIIEKRQSVAFWCNPISGHATLYWYQQILGQGPKLLIQFQNNGVVDDSQLPKDRFSAERLKGVDSTLKIQPAKLEDSAVYLCASSLSTGENYNEQFFGPGTRLTVL.

The chain carries TRBV2 and TRBJ2-3; D is uncertain. Germline CDR1 is SNHLY and CDR2 is FYNNEI. The CDR3 totals 11 residues. Trimming pared 7 bases from V and 10 bases from J, leaving 12 bases between. This CDR3 is CASTSGGAQYF. The DNA for the CDR3 is TGTGCCAGCACCTCCGGTGGAGCGCAGTATTTT.

In this sample, this clone turned up a few times. This chain links TRBV2 with TRBJ1-2; D may be TRBD1 (5 bases). Between the trimmed V and J ends, which lost 7 bases and 8 bases, there was a span of 14 bases. The CDR3 consists of 12 residues. Germline CDR1 is SNHLY and CDR2 is FYNNEI. The CDR3 DNA sequence: TGTGCCAGCATAGCCGCGGGGCTGGGCTACACCTTC. This translates into CASIAAGLGYTF.

V is TRBV5-1 and J is TRBJ1-2; D gene uncertain. The V end lost 1 base, the J end lost 2 bases, and 9 bases lay between the germline ends. Germline V lookup: CDR1 SGHRS, CDR2 YFSETQ. The CDR3 sequence is 14 residues long. The CDR3, as DNA: TGCGCCAGCAGCTTGACGGAGCAAAACTATGGCTACACCTTC. Protein product: CASSLTEQNYGYTF.

V gene TRBV27 combines with J gene TRBJ2-4; perhaps TRBD1 as D (6 bases). Germline V lookup: CDR1 MNHEY, CDR2 SMNVEV (reference sequence). The CDR3 has 14 residues. The V and J ends lost 5 bases and 3 bases respectively, with 11 bases between them. For the CDR3, the DNA is TGTGCCAGCAGTCCAGGGGAATTCAAAAACATTCAGTACTTC. This codes for CASSPGEFKNIQYF.

The rearrangement links TRBV14 to TRBJ1-1, with D perhaps TRBD1 (6 bases). Germline lookup yields CDR1 SGHDN and CDR2 FVKESK. Trimming left V 6 bases short and J 4 bases short, with 12 bases between. This CDR3 is 13 amino acids long. CDR3 coding DNA: TGTGCCAGCAGACAGGGTCTGAGCACTGAAGCTTTCTTT. It codes for CASRQGLSTEAFF.

The V and J genes are TRBV2 and TRBJ2-2; the D gene is possibly TRBD1 (5 bases). The CDR3 is 19 residues long. The V end was cut by 10 bases, the J end by 1 base, with 28 bases between. CDR1 is SNHLY and CDR2 is FYNNEI in the germline V gene. The CDR3 nucleotides are TGTGCCACCCACCTCGGCCACCCAATAGGGGCCTTGAACACCGGGGAGCTGTTTTTT. Protein product: CATHLGHPIGALNTGELFF.

The rearrangement uses TRBV7-8 and TRBJ2-1, with TRBD2 as a possible D gene (6 bases). The length of the CDR3 is 16 residues. Germline loops: CDR1 SGHVS, CDR2 FQNEAQ. Trimming removed 2 bases from V and 1 base from J, with 12 bases in between. The CDR3 region is CASSLRAAGSYNEQFF. CDR3 nucleotide sequence: TGTGCCAGCAGCTTAAGGGCGGCGGGGTCCTACAATGAGCAGTTCTTC. Full variable domain (remainder filled in from reference TRBV7-8 and TRBJ2-1): GAGVSQSPRYKVAKRGQDVALRCDPISGHVSLFWYQQALGQGPEFLTYFQNEAQLDKSGLPSDRFFAERPEGSVSTLKIQRTQQEDSAVYLCASSLRAAGSYNEQFFGPGTRLTVL.

The rearrangement links TRBV2 to TRBJ1-1, with 8 bases lining up with TRBD1. CDR1 and CDR2 (germline): SNHLY, FYNNEI. V lost 6 bases to trimming and J lost 1 base; unmatched junction nucleotides: 1. CDR3 size: 13 residues. In DNA, the CDR3 is TGTGCCAGCAGGGGGACAGGGAACACTGAAGCTTTCTTT. It is translated as CASRGTGNTEAFF.

The chain joins TRBV5-6 to TRBJ2-7; tentatively, D is TRBD1 (6 bases). This CDR3 region has 15 residues. Per the germline V gene, CDR1 is SGHDT and CDR2 is YYEEEE. V was cut by 4 bases and J by 0 bases, with 14 bases left in between. CDR3 in amino acids: CASSPDRLSSYEQYV. The CDR3 nucleotides read TGTGCCAGCAGCCCTGACAGGCTGAGCTCCTACGAGCAGTACGTC.

CDR3 sequence: CASSAGQAAGELFF. CDR3 DNA: TGCGCCAGCAGCGCGGGACAGGCGGCCGGGGAGCTGTTTTTT. The genes are TRBV5-1 and TRBJ2-2; 8 bases match TRBD1. The germline gives CDR1 SGHRS, CDR2 YFSETQ. Losses at the gene ends were 4 bases for V and 6 bases for J; bases not matched to a gene: 5. This CDR3 comprises 14 residues.

The genes are TRBV7-9 and TRBJ2-7, with 8 bases identical to TRBD1. The CDR3 spans 14 residues. Germline-derived CDR1 and CDR2 are SEHNR and FQNEAQ (reference sequence). V was pared by 1 base and J by 4 bases, with 3 bases of the junction left unmatched. The CDR3 nucleotides read TGTGCCAGCAGCTTAGGGCAGGGGGCTTACGAGCAGTACGTC. It specifies CASSLGQGAYEQYV.

The genes are TRBV5-1 and TRBJ2-3; no clear D gene. Germline-derived CDR1 and CDR2 are SGHRS and YFSETQ. With 0 bases removed from V and 5 bases from J, the gap between germline ends came to 10 bases. This CDR3 is built from 14 residues. The CDR3 region is CASSLVGSKDTQYF. In DNA, the CDR3 is TGCGCCAGCAGCTTGGTTGGTAGTAAAGATACGCAGTATTTT.

The chain couples TRBV6-1 to TRBJ1-5; D may be TRBD1 (5 bases). V lost 0 bases and J lost 4, with 7 bases in between. Germline CDR1 and CDR2: MNHNS and SASEGT. The CDR3 contains 14 residues. The CDR3 sequence is CASSEAGGNQPQHF. In DNA form, the CDR3 reads TGTGCCAGCAGTGAAGCGGGGGGAAATCAGCCCCAGCATTTT.

The chain carries TRBV30 and TRBJ1-4; perhaps TRBD1 as D (5 bases). Germline loops: CDR1 GTSNPN, CDR2 SVGIG (reference sequence). Trimming cost V 4 bases and J 7 bases, with 16 bases left between them. The CDR3 runs 14 residues. CDR3 DNA sequence: TGTGCCTGGACGTGGGACTTTGGACGTGAAAAACTGTTTTTT. Translated, it gives CAWTWDFGREKLFF. The whole variable domain, filled in from reference TRBV30 and TRBJ1-4, reads SQTIHQWPATLVQPVGSPLSLECTVEGTSNPNLYWYRQAAGRGLQLLFYSVGIGQISSEVPQNLSASRPQDRQFILSSKKLLLSDSGFYLCAWTWDFGREKLFFGSGTQLSVL.

The chain uses TRBV6-5 and TRBJ1-1; D not resolved. Germline lookup yields CDR1 MNHEY and CDR2 SVGAGI. Trimming removed 8 bases at V and 0 bases at J, with 13 bases between. The CDR3 contains 14 residues. The CDR3 region has the DNA TGTGCCAGCCAAAAACAAAACCTGAACACTGAAGCTTTCTTT. It specifies CASQKQNLNTEAFF.

V gene TRBV28 combines with J gene TRBJ1-3; 8 bases map to TRBD1. The V segment lost 6 bases and the J segment 0 bases; nucleotides outside the gene matches: 4. CDR1 and CDR2 (germline): MDHEN, SYDVKM. The CDR3 loop spans 15 amino acids. The CDR3 reads CASRMDRDSGNTIYF. CDR3 in DNA: TGTGCCAGCAGGATGGACAGGGACTCTGGAAACACCATATATTTT. Full variable domain (outside the CDR3, taken from reference TRBV28 and TRBJ1-3): DVKVTQSSRYLVKRTGEKVFLECVQDMDHENMFWYRQDPGLGLRLIYFSYDVKMKEKGDIPEGYSVSREKKERFSLILESASTNQTSMYLCASRMDRDSGNTIYFGEGSWLTVV.

This clone was detected a few times. J is TRBJ1-5 and V is TRBV27; the D is unclear. This CDR3 contains 13 residues. V lost 4 bases to trimming and J lost 5 bases, with 9 bases between them. Germline loops: CDR1 MNHEY, CDR2 SMNVEV (reference sequence). For the CDR3, the DNA is TGTGCCAGCAGTTCCGTAATCGATCAGCCCCAGCATTTT. This translates into CASSSVIDQPQHF.

The V and J genes are TRBV5-1 and TRBJ2-2; possibly TRBD1 for D (5 bases). The CDR3 contains 14 residues. The germline V gene has CDR1 SGHRS and CDR2 YFSETQ. The germline V and J ends were trimmed by 2 bases and 4 bases, with 9 bases remaining between them. CDR3 in DNA: TGCGCCAGCAGCTTATCGACAGCCACCGGGGAGCTGTTTTTT. Translated, it gives CASSLSTATGELFF.

The rearrangement joins TRBV5-1 to TRBJ2-1; D is possibly TRBD2 (6 bases). This CDR3 region has 15 residues. V lost 9 bases and J lost 1, with 17 bases in between. CDR1 SGHRS and CDR2 YFSETQ come from the germline V gene. In nucleotides, the CDR3 is TGCGCCACTAAGGCGGGTCGGGAGTCCTACAATGAGCAGTTCTTC. This gives the protein CATKAGRESYNEQFF. The whole variable domain, remainder taken from reference TRBV5-1 and TRBJ2-1, is KAGVTQTPRYLIKTRGQQVTLSCSPISGHRSVSWYQQTPGQGLQFLFEYFSETQRNKGNFPGRFSGRQFSNSRSEMNVSTLELGDSALYLCATKAGRESYNEQFFGPGTRLTVL.

V usage is TRBV6-1 and J usage is TRBJ1-4; D perhaps matches TRBD1 (5 bases). V was pared by 7 bases and J by 4 bases, with 13 bases between. CDR3 size: 14 residues. Germline assignment: CDR1 MNHNS and CDR2 SASEGT. CDR3 protein: CASNLDSLNEKLFF. DNA for the CDR3: TGTGCCAGCAACTTAGACAGCCTTAATGAAAAACTGTTTTTT.

V and J are TRBV13 and TRBJ2-1; a possible D gene is TRBD1 (6 bases). The CDR3 is made up of 14 amino acids. Germline loops: CDR1 PRHDT, CDR2 FYEKMQ (reference sequence). V was cut by 1 base and J by 7 bases, with 11 bases left in between. CDR3 bases: TGTGCCAGCAGCTTAGTCCAGGGGCGGAATGAGCAGTTCTTC. Translation gives CASSLVQGRNEQFF.